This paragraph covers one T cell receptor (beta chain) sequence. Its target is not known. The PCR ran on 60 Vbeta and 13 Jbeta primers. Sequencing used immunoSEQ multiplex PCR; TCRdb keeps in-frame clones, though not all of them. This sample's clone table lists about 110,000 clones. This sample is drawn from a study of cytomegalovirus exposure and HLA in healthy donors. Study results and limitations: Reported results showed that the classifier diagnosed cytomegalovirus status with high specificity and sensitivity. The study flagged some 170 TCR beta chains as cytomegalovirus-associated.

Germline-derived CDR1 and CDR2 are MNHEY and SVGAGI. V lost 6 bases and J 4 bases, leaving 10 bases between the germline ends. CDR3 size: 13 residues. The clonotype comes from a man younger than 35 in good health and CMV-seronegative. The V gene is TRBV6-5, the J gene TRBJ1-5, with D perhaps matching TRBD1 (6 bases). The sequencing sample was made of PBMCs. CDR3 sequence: CASRVTGNQPQHF. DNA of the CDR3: TGTGCCAGCAGGGTAACAGGGAATCAGCCCCAGCATTTT.